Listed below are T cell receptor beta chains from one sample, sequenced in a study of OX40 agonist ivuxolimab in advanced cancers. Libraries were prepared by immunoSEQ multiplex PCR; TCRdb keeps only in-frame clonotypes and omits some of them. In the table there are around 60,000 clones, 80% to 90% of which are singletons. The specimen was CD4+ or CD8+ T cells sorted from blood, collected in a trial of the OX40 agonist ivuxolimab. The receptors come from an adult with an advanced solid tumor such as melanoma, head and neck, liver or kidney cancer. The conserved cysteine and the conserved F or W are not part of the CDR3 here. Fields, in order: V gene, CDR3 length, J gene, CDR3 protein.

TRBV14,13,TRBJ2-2,ASTQRSLGTGELF
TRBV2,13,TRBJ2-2,ASRGTEKSAGELF
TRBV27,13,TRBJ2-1,ASSLWGTGNNEQF
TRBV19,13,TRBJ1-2,ASSTTGTGGNGYT
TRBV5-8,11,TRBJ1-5,ASSLWQNQPQH
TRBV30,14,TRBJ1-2,AWSVLSTGTLYGYT
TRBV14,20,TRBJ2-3,ASSQVTGKTTSGSESTDTQY
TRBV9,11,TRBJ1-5,ASSRDSNQPQH
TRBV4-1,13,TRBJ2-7,ASSLTTSPTYEQY
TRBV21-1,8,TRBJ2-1,ASSKKGKF
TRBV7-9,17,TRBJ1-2,ASSSRSIRRGRNFYGYT
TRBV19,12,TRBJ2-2,ASSASWSGGELF
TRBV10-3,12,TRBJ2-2,AIRGPDNTGELF
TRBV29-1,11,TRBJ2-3,SVEAPSTDTQY
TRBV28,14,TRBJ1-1,ASSPRQGAGLAEAF
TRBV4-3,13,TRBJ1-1,ASSQDFGRYTEAF
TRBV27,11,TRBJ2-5,ASSLSRQETQY
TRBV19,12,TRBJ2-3,ASNERESTDTQY
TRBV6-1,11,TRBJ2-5,ATSGSRRETQY
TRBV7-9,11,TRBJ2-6,ASSPSGANVLT
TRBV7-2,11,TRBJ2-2,ASSFDPTGELF
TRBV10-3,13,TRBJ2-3,AISERPNAGDTQY
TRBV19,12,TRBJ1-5,ASSTTFSNQPQH
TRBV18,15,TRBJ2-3,ASSPQIGAGSTDTQY
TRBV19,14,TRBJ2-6,ASRPEGAGGANVLT
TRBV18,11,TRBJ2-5,ASSPQGTETQY
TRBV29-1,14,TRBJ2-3,SVERQGRRVTDTQY
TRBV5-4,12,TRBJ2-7,ASSSGGVVYEQY
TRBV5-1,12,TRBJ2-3,ASNLQGNTDTQY
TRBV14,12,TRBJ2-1,ASSSGRIYNEQF
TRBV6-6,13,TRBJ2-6,ASRGRSSGANVLT
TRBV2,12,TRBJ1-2,ASSRTQDIFGYT
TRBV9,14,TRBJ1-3,ASSPEGTGQGNTIY
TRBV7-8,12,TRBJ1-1,ASRRDRDGTEAF
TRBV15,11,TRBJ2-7,ATSRVWEDEQY
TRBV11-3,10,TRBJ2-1,ASSLDRGEQF
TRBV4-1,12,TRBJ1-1,ASSPRDRDTEAF
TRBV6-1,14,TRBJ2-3,ASSKAGGFPADTQY
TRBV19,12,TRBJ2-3,ASTKDRVTDTQY
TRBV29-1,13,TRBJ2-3,SVGPVTGSGDTQY
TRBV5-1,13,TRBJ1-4,ASSLRAGSSEKLF
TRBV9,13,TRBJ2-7,ASTLMIQGPYEQY
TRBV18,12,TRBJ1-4,ASSPGGLREKLF
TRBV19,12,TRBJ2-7,ASSKGGTPYEQY
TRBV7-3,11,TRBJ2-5,ASSLGQQETQY
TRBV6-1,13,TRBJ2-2,ASSEPGANTGELF
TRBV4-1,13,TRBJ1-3,ASSQLSTAGNTIY
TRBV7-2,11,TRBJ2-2,ASSLVRAGELF
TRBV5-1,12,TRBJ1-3,ASSLASFGNTIY
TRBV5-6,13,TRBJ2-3,ASSFRGGGTDTQY
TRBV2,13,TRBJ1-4,ASSAGTGLYEKLF
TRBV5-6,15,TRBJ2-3,ASSWGGAGGPPDTQY
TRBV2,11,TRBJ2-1,ASRRRLVNEQF